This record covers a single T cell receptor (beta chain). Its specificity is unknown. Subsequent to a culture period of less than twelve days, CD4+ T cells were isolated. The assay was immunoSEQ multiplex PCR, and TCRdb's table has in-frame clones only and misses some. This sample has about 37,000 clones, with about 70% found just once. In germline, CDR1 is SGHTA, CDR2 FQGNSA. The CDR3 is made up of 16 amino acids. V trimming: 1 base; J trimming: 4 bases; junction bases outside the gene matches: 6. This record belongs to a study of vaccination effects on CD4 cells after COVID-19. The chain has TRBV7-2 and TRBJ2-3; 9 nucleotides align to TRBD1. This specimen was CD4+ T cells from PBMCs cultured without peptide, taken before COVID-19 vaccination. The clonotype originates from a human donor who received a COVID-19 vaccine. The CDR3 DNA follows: TGTGCCAGCAGCTTAGGGGACAGGGTTCTGGCAGATACGCAGTATTTT. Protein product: CASSLGDRVLADTQYF.